The 29 T cell receptor beta chains reported below all come from one sample, sequenced in a study of OX40 agonist ivuxolimab in advanced cancers. This table comes from immunoSEQ multiplex PCR, and its TCRdb copy is limited to in-frame clones, with some not included. The sample contains some 50,000 clones, roughly 90% of which appear only once. The material was CD4+ or CD8+ T cells sorted from blood, obtained in a trial of the OX40 agonist ivuxolimab. The receptors shown here come from an adult with an advanced solid tumor such as melanoma, head and neck, liver or kidney cancer.

V gene TRBV4-3 combines with J gene TRBJ2-7; D is perhaps TRBD2 (5 bases). V lost 0 bases to trimming and J lost 7 bases, with 10 bases between them. Germline CDR1 and CDR2: LGHNA and YSLEER. The CDR3 is 13 residues long. CDR3 DNA sequence: TGCGCCAGCAGCCAAGATCTCCCGGGGGAGCAGTACTTC. It yields the protein CASSQDLPGEQYF.

The gene calls are TRBV4-1 and TRBJ2-6; TRBD1 is a possible D gene (5 bases). This CDR3 is 18 amino acids long. CDR1 and CDR2 from the germline V gene are MGHRA and YSYEKL. V dropped 3 bases and J dropped 1 base, with 16 bases sitting between them. The chain's CDR3 is CASSHVDLGLSGANVLTF. The CDR3 DNA is TGCGCCAGCAGCCATGTGGATCTGGGGCTATCTGGGGCCAACGTCCTGACTTTC.

The V call is TRBV5-4, the J call TRBJ2-1; no firm D call. This CDR3 is built from 12 residues. Trimming stripped 0 bases from V and 8 bases from J, with 6 bases between. Germline CDR1 SGHNT, CDR2 YYREEE (reference sequence). DNA of the CDR3: TGTGCCAGCAGCTTGGAGCCGGATGAGCAGTTCTTC. Its protein product is CASSLEPDEQFF.

The J gene is TRBJ1-3, the V gene TRBV2, with 11 bases lining up with TRBD1. J lost 8 bases, V lost 6 bases, and 12 bases had no gene match. Germline-derived CDR1 and CDR2 are SNHLY and FYNNEI. This CDR3 contains 16 residues. As DNA, the CDR3 is TGTGCCAGCAGGGGGACAGGGGGACGTGGCTGGGACACCATATATTTT. Translation: CASRGTGGRGWDTIYF.

The V gene is TRBV6-6, the J gene TRBJ2-5; D unresolved. The end of the DNA is better explained by TRBJ2-7, so the J call may be wrong. The CDR3 covers 13 residues. Germline V gives CDR1 MNHNY, CDR2 SVGAGI (reference sequence). This CDR3 reads CASSYLSSYEQYF. Here the CDR3 DNA reads TGTGCCAGCAGTTACCTATCATCCTACGAGCAGTACTTC.

V and J are TRBV4-3 and TRBJ1-3; D may be TRBD1 (5 bases). The germline V and J ends were trimmed by 0 bases and 3 bases, with 6 bases remaining between them. Germline assignment: CDR1 LGHNA and CDR2 YSLEER. The CDR3 has 14 residues. The CDR3 here is CASSQDRVGNTIYF. The CDR3 nucleotides read TGCGCCAGCAGCCAAGACAGGGTTGGAAACACCATATATTTT.

The gene calls are TRBV5-1 and TRBJ2-6; the match to TRBD1 covers 10 bases. Unmatched junction bases numbered 11, after V lost 4 bases and J lost 4 bases. The germline V gene encodes CDR1 SGHRS and CDR2 YFSETQ. This CDR3 contains 18 residues. In nucleotides, the CDR3 is TGCGCCAGCAGCGTAACCGGGACAGGGGTAACGGGGGCCAACGTCCTGACTTTC. Residues: CASSVTGTGVTGANVLTF.

V gene TRBV15 combines with J gene TRBJ2-5, with 7 nucleotides matching TRBD2. V dropped 5 bases and J dropped 3; count of bases not matched to a gene: 6. Germline values: CDR1 LNHNV, CDR2 YYDKDF (reference sequence). This CDR3 contains 14 residues. The CDR3 coding sequence is TGTGCCACCAGCCGCCCAGCGGGGAAAGAGACCCAGTACTTC. Encoded protein: CATSRPAGKETQYF. The full variable domain, rest sourced from reference TRBV15 and TRBJ2-5, is DAMVIQNPRYQVTQFGKPVTLSCSQTLNHNVMYWYQQKSSQAPKLLFHYYDKDFNNEADTPDNFQSRRPNTSFCFLDIRSPGLGDTAMYLCATSRPAGKETQYFGPGTRLLVL.

This clone came up once. V gene TRBV10-3 combines with J gene TRBJ2-2, with TRBD2 identical over 9 bases. The CDR3 loop spans 16 amino acids. The J segment lost 5 bases and the V segment lost 0 bases, leaving 4 bases of the junction unmatched. Germline assignment: CDR1 ENHRY and CDR2 SYGVKD. CDR3 protein: CAISESLAGDTGELFF. CDR3 coding DNA: TGTGCCATCAGTGAGTCGTTAGCGGGAGATACCGGGGAGCTGTTTTTT.

V gene TRBV9 combines with J gene TRBJ2-5; 9 bases align to TRBD1. Near its end, the DNA agrees better with TRBJ2-7, so the J call may be wrong. Germline V gene sequence: CDR1 SGDLS, CDR2 YYNGEE. CDR3 length: 14 amino acids. The CDR3 DNA sequence: TGTGCCAGCAGCGTCCACGGACAGGGGAGCGAGCAGTACTTC. Protein sequence: CASSVHGQGSEQYF.

J is TRBJ1-5 and V is TRBV7-9; possible D gene TRBD1, 6 bases. The germline CDR1 and CDR2 sequences are SEHNR and FQNEAQ (reference sequence). The CDR3 spans 17 residues. V lost 2 bases and J lost 4, with 18 bases in between. CDR3 in amino acids: CASSLMSGGKGNQPQHF. The CDR3 nucleotides are TGTGCCAGCAGCTTAATGTCTGGGGGCAAGGGGAATCAGCCCCAGCATTTT.

The CDR3 protein is CASSVTGAYEQYF. Written as DNA, the CDR3 is TGTGCCAGCAGTGTCACGGGGGCCTACGAGCAGTACTTC. J is TRBJ2-7 and V is TRBV27; perhaps TRBD2 as D (6 bases). The CDR3 length is 13 residues. Germline V gives CDR1 MNHEY, CDR2 SMNVEV (reference sequence). The germline V and J ends were trimmed by 5 bases and 2 bases, with 10 bases remaining between them.

This clone has just a few counts. The junction differs from germline at one of its ends, possibly a read error. The CDR3 region has the DNA TGTGCCAGCAGTTTAGTGGGCAGGGAAGGGAATGAGCAGTTCTTC. Translated: CASSLVGREGNEQFF. The rearrangement joins TRBV7-9 to TRBJ2-1, with D possibly being TRBD1 (5 bases). Germline assignment: CDR1 SEHNR and CDR2 FQNEAQ (reference sequence). The CDR3 covers 15 residues.

The CDR3 here is CASSPWGRAGANVLTF. CDR3 sequence (DNA): TGTGCCAGCAGCCCCTGGGGCCGGGCCGGGGCCAACGTCCTGACTTTC. The chain carries TRBV7-3 and TRBJ2-6; possibly TRBD1 for D (5 bases). CDR3 length: 16 residues. The V end was cut by 5 bases, the J end by 4 bases, with 15 bases between. Germline V gene lookup returns CDR1 SGHTA and CDR2 FQGTGA. Complete variable domain (other parts from reference TRBV7-3 and TRBJ2-6): GAGVSQTPSNKVTEKGKYVELRCDPISGHTALYWYRQSLGQGPEFLIYFQGTGAADDSGLPNDRFFAVRPEGSVSTLKIQRTERGDSAVYLCASSPWGRAGANVLTFGAGSRLTVL.

The chain employs TRBV9 and TRBJ2-3, with 11 nucleotides matching TRBD2. V lost 4 bases, J lost 0 bases, and 4 bases stayed unmatched. This CDR3 is built from 16 residues. Germline V gene data show CDR1 as SGDLS and CDR2 as YYNGEE. DNA of the CDR3: TGTGCCAGCAGCACAGGGACTAGCGGTAGCACAGATACGCAGTATTTT. It specifies CASSTGTSGSTDTQYF.

The chain couples TRBV11-2 to TRBJ1-5, with TRBD1 identical over 11 bases. Germline CDR1 SGHAT, CDR2 FQNNGV. V trimming: 6 bases; J trimming: 7 bases; junction bases outside the gene matches: 5. The CDR3 spans 14 residues. CDR3 coding DNA: TGTGCCAGCAGGGGGACAGGGGGAGGCCAGCCCCAGCATTTT. Translating gives CASRGTGGGQPQHF.

This chain connects TRBV10-3 to TRBJ2-7; 7 nucleotides match TRBD1. The germline V gene encodes CDR1 ENHRY and CDR2 SYGVKD. This CDR3 contains 16 residues. V gave up 3 bases and J gave up 9 bases; unmatched junction bases: 17. CDR3 sequence (DNA): TGTGCCATCAGTGACTCCGACTTCCCGGGACAGTATGGGCAGTACGTC. The encoded protein is CAISDSDFPGQYGQYV.

This chain joins TRBV2 and TRBJ2-7, with D perhaps given as TRBD1 or TRBD2 (5 bases each). CDR1 is SNHLY, CDR2 FYNNEI, per germline. The CDR3 covers 14 residues. Trimming cost V 8 bases and J 0 bases, with 14 bases left between them. The CDR3 spells CASEQGPGSYEQYV. Here the CDR3 DNA reads TGTGCCAGCGAGCAGGGACCCGGCTCCTACGAGCAGTACGTC.

V usage is TRBV4-2 and J usage is TRBJ2-1; possible D gene TRBD2, 5 bases. The CDR3 loop spans 13 amino acids. Trimming removed 3 bases at V and 9 bases at J, with 12 bases between. The germline CDR1 and CDR2 sequences are LGHNA and YNFKEQ. This chain's CDR3 is CASSQVSGSEQFF. CDR3 DNA sequence: TGTGCCAGCAGCCAGGTGAGCGGCAGTGAGCAGTTCTTC.

The chain has TRBV11-2 and TRBJ1-6, with D possibly TRBD1 on 5 matching bases. CDR3 length: 14 amino acids. CDR1 is SGHAT, CDR2 FQNNGV, per germline. The V gene lost 4 bases and the J gene lost 8 bases, with 12 bases spanning the gap. CDR3 nucleotide sequence: TGTGCCAGCAGCTCGGGGGGGGGTCATTCACCCCTCCACTTT. It yields the protein CASSSGGGHSPLHF.

This chain uses TRBV6-4 with TRBJ1-2, with 7 bases fitting TRBD1. CDR3 length: 13 residues. V lost 3 bases and J lost 8; bases outside the gene matches: 6. Germline CDR1 is MRHNA and CDR2 is SNTAGT. The CDR3 nucleotides are TGTGCCAGCAGTGAGGGGACAGACCTCGGCTACACCTTC. Translated, it gives CASSEGTDLGYTF.

The chain employs TRBV7-6 and TRBJ2-3; TRBD2 aligns across 13 bases. The length of the CDR3 is 16 residues. The trim removed 5 bases at V and 6 bases at J, leaving 8 bases unmatched. The germline V gene has CDR1 SGHVS and CDR2 FNYEAQ. The CDR3 nucleotides are TGTGCCAGCAGCCCCCGGACTAGCGGGAGCCCCGATACGCAGTATTTT. This codes for CASSPRTSGSPDTQYF.

The chain couples TRBV15 to TRBJ1-3; D call uncertain. V was trimmed by 6 bases and J by 2 bases, leaving 17 bases between them. Germline V gene data show CDR1 as LNHNV and CDR2 as YYDKDF (reference sequence). The CDR3 is 16 amino acids. The CDR3 bases are TGTGCCACCAGTAGTTCCGGGCCGTGGACTGGAAACACCATATATTTT. Protein: CATSSSGPWTGNTIYF. Full variable domain (remainder filled in from reference TRBV15 and TRBJ1-3): DAMVIQNPRYQVTQFGKPVTLSCSQTLNHNVMYWYQQKSSQAPKLLFHYYDKDFNNEADTPDNFQSRRPNTSFCFLDIRSPGLGDTAMYLCATSSSGPWTGNTIYFGEGSWLTVV.

This chain joins TRBV5-1 and TRBJ2-7; 8 bases are shared with TRBD2. Germline values: CDR1 SGHRS, CDR2 YFSETQ. The CDR3 runs to 14 residues. The V segment lost 9 bases and the J segment 4 bases; nucleotides outside the gene matches: 12. The CDR3 DNA reads as TGCGCCACCTCCTCTGGGACTAGTTCGTACGAGCAGTACTTC. It translates to CATSSGTSSYEQYF.

The chain carries TRBV7-2 and TRBJ1-2, with D maybe TRBD1 (6 bases). CDR1 SGHTA and CDR2 FQGNSA come from the germline V gene. The CDR3 length is 15 residues. The germline V and J ends were trimmed by 5 bases and 4 bases, with 17 bases remaining between them. CDR3: CASSPTGAGAYGYTF. CDR3 in DNA: TGTGCCAGCAGCCCAACGGGGGCGGGCGCCTATGGCTACACCTTC. The full variable domain, with the rest looked up from reference TRBV7-2 and TRBJ1-2, is GAGVSQSPSNKVTEKGKDVELRCDPISGHTALYWYRQSLGQGLEFLIYFQGNSAPDKSGLPSDRFSAERTGGSVSTLTIQRTQQEDSAVYLCASSPTGAGAYGYTFGSGTRLTVV.

The chain joins TRBV4-1 to TRBJ2-7; 9 bases line up with TRBD2. Per germline, CDR1 MGHRA and CDR2 YSYEKL. The CDR3 totals 17 residues. The junction had 10 bases not matched to a gene; V was cut back by 3 bases and J by 1 base. The CDR3 coding sequence is TGCGCCAGCAGCCAGAAACCGGGACTAGCTATATCCTACGAGCAGTACTTC. This translates into CASSQKPGLAISYEQYF.

The CDR3 spells CASSFDSQETQYF. CDR3 bases: TGTGCCAGCAGTTTTGACAGCCAAGAGACCCAGTACTTC. The chain recombines TRBV28 with TRBJ2-5; weak D call: TRBD1 (5 bases). Deletions cut 3 bases from V and 1 base from J, with 6 bases between. Germline loops: CDR1 MDHEN, CDR2 SYDVKM. This CDR3 comprises 13 residues. Full variable domain (missing parts from reference TRBV28 and TRBJ2-5): DVKVTQSSRYLVKRTGEKVFLECVQDMDHENMFWYRQDPGLGLRLIYFSYDVKMKEKGDIPEGYSVSREKKERFSLILESASTNQTSMYLCASSFDSQETQYFGPGTRLLVL.

This clone was observed once. The genes are TRBV5-4 and TRBJ2-2; 7 bases are a match to TRBD1. The J segment lost 6 bases and the V segment lost 4 bases, leaving 9 bases of the junction unmatched. This CDR3 is built from 15 residues. Germline V gene lookup returns CDR1 SGHNT and CDR2 YYREEE (reference sequence). This CDR3 reads CASSTGVGVAGELFF. CDR3 nucleotides: TGTGCCAGCAGCACAGGGGTAGGGGTGGCCGGGGAGCTGTTTTTT.

The gene calls are TRBV28 and TRBJ2-3, with D tentatively TRBD1 (5 bases). Trimming removed 2 bases at V and 3 bases at J, with 12 bases between. The germline CDR1 and CDR2 sequences are MDHEN and SYDVKM. The CDR3 has 15 residues. CDR3 DNA sequence: TGTGCCAGCAGTTTAGGGGCCAGTGGGACAGATACGCAGTATTTT. Translating it yields CASSLGASGTDTQYF.